The 13 T cell receptor delta chains in this list originate from one sample, sequenced in a study of γδ T cells in repeated Plasmodium falciparum infection. Flow sorting of PBMC yielded separate Vgamma9/Vdelta2+ and Vdelta2-negative gammadelta T cell populations for bulk repertoire analysis. TCRdb fed the multiplex PCR reads to CATT. The sample records over 90,000 delta-chain clones, less than 1% being singletons. Sequenced: gamma-delta T cells from blood. The receptors come from a pool of human donors (malaria-infected and uninfected, not separated).

In this sample, this clone turned up a few times. The protein that TCRdb holds for this DNA derives from a much larger clone and differs from the translated DNA at residue 11, which likely indicates a read error; the protein shown here is translated from the DNA. The rearrangement joins TRDV2 to TRDJ1; 9 bases are a match to TRDD3. The J gene comes from matching the DNA to germline here; TCRdb lacks it. CDR1 is GEAIGNYY and CDR2 is EKD in the germline V gene. V lost 0 bases and J lost 1; bases outside the gene matches: 8. The CDR3 extends over 17 amino acids. CDR3: CACDTRQLGECTDKLIF. The CDR3 DNA follows: TGTGCCTGTGACACCAGGCAACTGGGGGAATGCACCGATAAACTCATCTTT.

Concerning this clone itself: The amino acid sequence in TCRdb belongs to a much larger clone and departs from this DNA's translation at residue 13, likely a sequencing read error; the sequence shown is translated from the DNA. This sequence joins TRDV2 and TRDJ1, with 10 bases identical to TRDD3. CDR3 length: 19 residues. Looked up from germline, CDR1 is GEAIGNYY and CDR2 is EKD. Trimming cost V 1 base and J 0 bases; bases outside gene matches: 13. The CDR3 region is CACDTLFGGYSRNTDKLIF. As DNA, the CDR3 is TGTGCCTGTGACACGCTTTTTGGGGGATACTCAAGGAACACCGATAAACTCATCTTT.

To note about this clone: TCRdb records a much larger clone's protein for this DNA, with a difference at residue 13 that likely arises from a read error; the protein given is the translation of the DNA. The CDR3 loop is CACDNILLGDTDQLIF. The CDR3 DNA sequence: TGTGCCTGTGACAATATTCTACTGGGGGACACCGACCAACTCATCTTT. The V and J genes are TRDV2 and TRDJ1; 9 bases agree with TRDD3. CDR1 and CDR2 from the germline V gene are GEAIGNYY and EKD. The CDR3 has 16 amino acids. Trimming took 2 bases from V and 9 from J; bases not matched to a gene: 15.

The sample holds a few counts of this clone. This likely came from a read error, as a far larger clone is one base away. In the same sample, other DNA sequences code for this CDR3. J is TRDJ1 and V is TRDV2; 7 bases match TRDD3. No J gene is reported in TCRdb; it was inferred here by comparing the DNA with germline. V gave up 0 bases and J gave up 0 bases; unmatched junction bases: 12. There are 18 residues in the CDR3. Germline CDR1 and CDR2: GEAIGNYY and EKD. CDR3 nucleotide sequence: TGTGCCTGTGACACCGTAGGCGGGGGATTACCTTACACCGATAAACTCATCTTT. It encodes CACDTVGGGLPYTDKLIF.

This clone has just a few counts. The likely explanation is a read error, given a far larger clone one base away. Other nucleotide sequences from this sample produce the same CDR3. V gene TRDV2 combines with J gene TRDJ1; 7 bases map to TRDD3. In the absence of a J gene in TCRdb, the DNA was matched to germline to assign it here. The ends lost 0 bases at V and 0 bases at J; junction bases unmatched: 15. CDR1 and CDR2 from the germline V gene are GEAIGNYY and EKD. The CDR3 runs to 19 residues. The CDR3 DNA is TGTGCCTGTGACACCTTGGGCCATACAGGGGGATGGTACACCGATAAACTCATCTTT. It codes for CACDTLGHTGGWYTDKLIF.

This clone has at least ten counts. The TCRdb protein, from a much larger clone, departs from this DNA's translation at residue 3, likely by read error; the protein shown derives from the DNA. The chain carries TRDV1 and TRDJ1, with TRDD3 as a possible D gene (6 bases). Here the J gene was assigned by germline matching of the DNA, as TCRdb has none. The CDR3 is 14 amino acids. Germline V lookup: CDR1 TSWWSYY, CDR2 QGS. In DNA, the CDR3 is TGTGCTCCTGGGATTCCTTGGGGATCTGGTAAACTCATCTTT. Encoded protein: CAPGIPWGSGKLIF.

At least ten counts were recorded for this clone. The chain recombines TRDV1 with TRDJ1, with unresolved D. The CDR3 is made up of 19 amino acids. Germline V CDR1 and CDR2: TSWWSYY, QGS. V shed 7 bases and J shed 0 bases, with 27 bases lying between them. CDR3 in amino acids: CALVQPLGRFPNYTDKLIF. The DNA for the CDR3 is TGTGCTCTTGTGCAACCCCTCGGACGTTTCCCCAATTACACCGATAAACTCATCTTT.

This clone turned up a few times. TCRdb lists the protein of a much larger clone for this DNA, which differs at residue 10, so this is likely a read error; the protein given here is translated from the DNA itself. V is TRDV1 and J is TRDJ1; D gene unclear. TCRdb records no J gene; here it was assigned by comparing the DNA to germline. Germline-derived CDR1 and CDR2 are TSWWSYY and QGS. Trimming took off 10 bases at V and 1 base at J, with 31 bases between the two ends. The CDR3 has 19 amino acids. CDR3 coding DNA: TGTGCTCCGCAGGGCCCTTTCCCTCCACCGTACGAGGCCACCGATAAACTCATCTTT. Translated: CAPQGPFPPPYEATDKLIF.

This clone was observed many times. CDR3 in DNA: TGTGCTCTTGGAGGGGGATACGCTTGTACCGATAAACTCATCTTT. This gives the protein CALGGGYACTDKLIF. This chain uses TRDV1 with TRDJ1; 10 nucleotides line up with TRDD3. This CDR3 has 15 residues. Per the germline V gene, CDR1 is TSWWSYY and CDR2 is QGS. Trimming at V came to 6 bases and at J to 2 bases, leaving 6 bases not matched to a gene.

This clone has more than one count but fewer than ten. A read error is likely here: a far larger clone is one base away. The sample carries other DNA sequences with the same CDR3. CDR3 coding DNA: TGTGCCCTTGGGGAACGCCTCTTCTCCCGGGGAGAAGATAAACTCATCTTT. It translates to CALGERLFSRGEDKLIF. This sequence joins TRDV1 and TRDJ1; weak D call: TRDD3 (5 bases). Germline V lookup: CDR1 TSWWSYY, CDR2 QGS. The CDR3 has 17 residues.

Concerning this clone itself: This DNA's translation and the protein TCRdb lists, from a much larger clone, do not match at residue 5, likely due to a read error; the protein shown is translated from the DNA. The V gene is TRDV1, the J gene TRDJ1; 13 bases map to TRDD3. The J gene, missing from TCRdb, was assigned here through DNA to germline matching. The CDR3 has 18 amino acids. Germline loops: CDR1 TSWWSYY, CDR2 QGS. Trimming at V came to 4 bases and at J to 5 bases, leaving 13 bases not matched to a gene. CDR3 bases: TGTGCTCTTGGGGGACAAAATTACTGGGGGATACGCCGGGATAAACTCATCTTT. The encoded protein is CALGGQNYWGIRRDKLIF.

Comment on this clone: Since a far larger clone is one base different, this is likely a read error. Other nucleotide sequences from this sample produce the same CDR3. The chain carries TRDV2 and TRDJ1, with 9 bases that match TRDD3. Assignment of the J gene here rests on matching the DNA to germline, because TCRdb gives none. The V segment lost 3 bases and the J segment 0 bases; nucleotides outside the gene matches: 16. This CDR3 comprises 19 residues. From germline, CDR1 is GEAIGNYY and CDR2 EKD. The CDR3 protein is CACDPVLGDTPLYTDKLIF. In DNA, the CDR3 is TGTGCCTGTGACCCTGTACTAGGGGATACGCCTTTGTACACCGATAAACTCATCTTT.

A word on this clone: A far larger clone is only one base removed, so a read error is likely. This CDR3 is also generated by other DNA sequences in the sample. The J gene is TRDJ4, the V gene TRDV1; TRDD3 is a possible D gene (10 bases). The J gene, absent from TCRdb, was called here by matching the DNA to germline. The CDR3 is 22 residues long. Trimming removed 3 bases at V and 0 bases at J, with 35 bases between. Germline V gene lookup returns CDR1 TSWWSYY and CDR2 QGS. The CDR3 nucleotides are TGTGCTCTTGGGGACCCGTACCTTCCTACGATGTCTACTGGGGGATCGGCCAGACCCCTGATCTTT. It encodes CALGDPYLPTMSTGGSARPLIF.